Listed here are 15 T cell receptor beta chains from one sample, sequenced in a study of naive and memory T cell subsets. The beta constant-region primer was an equimolar mix of two oligonucleotides covering TRBC1 and TRBC2. The ligated cDNA underwent four PCR rounds using SP2 and nested alpha and beta constant-region primers. TCRdb fed the UMI-ligation and nested PCR reads into MiXCR, producing one record per CDR3 protein. The repertoire holds 7,900 or so distinct CDR3 sequences, with approximately 30% as singletons. Sequencing input: CD8+ TEMRA cells from blood. Subset given: effector memory re-expressing CD45RA, CD45RA+ CD27-. Source of these receptors: a human donor in good health.

The rearrangement links TRBV20-1 to TRBJ2-5; 9 bases are shared with TRBD1. V was pared by 5 bases and J by 5 bases, with 12 bases of the junction left unmatched. The CDR3 loop spans 15 amino acids. Germline V CDR1 and CDR2: DFQATT, SNEGSKA (reference sequence). This chain's CDR3 is CSAHKGDREVETQYF. The CDR3 DNA is TGCAGTGCTCATAAAGGGGACAGGGAAGTTGAGACCCAGTACTTC.

This clonotype was detected once. The chain carries TRBV5-6 and TRBJ2-1, with unresolved D. Germline assignment: CDR1 SGHDT and CDR2 YYEEEE. CDR3 length equals 12 residues. V was clipped by 4 bases and J by 7 bases, with 9 bases between them. Here the CDR3 reads CASSDWGNEQFF. CDR3 nucleotides: TGTGCCAGCAGCGACTGGGGTAATGAGCAGTTCTTC.

The rearrangement uses TRBV27 and TRBJ2-5; perhaps TRBD2 as D (5 bases). CDR3 length: 11 residues. V shed 4 bases and J shed 5 bases, with 5 bases lying between them. Germline loops: CDR1 MNHEY, CDR2 SMNVEV (reference sequence). This CDR3 is CASSSGETQYF. The DNA of the CDR3 is TGTGCCAGCAGTTCGGGGGAGACCCAGTACTTC.

CDR3 in amino acids: CASSSGGAGVETQYF. CDR3 nucleotides: TGTGCCAGCAGCTCCGGGGGGGCCGGAGTAGAGACCCAGTACTTC. V usage is TRBV7-9 and J usage is TRBJ2-5, with 8 bases fitting TRBD2. V lost 4 bases and J lost 4; bases outside the gene matches: 8. The CDR3 consists of 15 residues. Germline CDR1 and CDR2: SEHNR and FQNEAQ (reference sequence).

By sample fraction, this clonotype is medium-sized. V and J are TRBV5-6 and TRBJ2-2, with 11 bases matching TRBD2. From germline, CDR1 is SGHDT and CDR2 YYEEEE. V dropped 0 bases and J dropped 0; count of bases not matched to a gene: 1. This CDR3 region has 17 residues. The CDR3 loop is CASSLVGLAANTGELFF. CDR3 DNA: TGTGCCAGCAGCTTGGTGGGACTAGCGGCGAACACCGGGGAGCTGTTTTTT.

The gene calls are TRBV13 and TRBJ2-7, with 10 bases identical to TRBD1. V shed 4 bases and J 2 bases; nucleotides not matched to a gene: 5. Germline V gene lookup returns CDR1 PRHDT and CDR2 FYEKMQ (reference sequence). CDR3 length equals 15 residues. The CDR3 sequence: CASSSEGTGAYEQYF. CDR3 sequence (DNA): TGTGCCAGCAGCTCAGAGGGGACAGGGGCCTACGAGCAGTACTTC.

The chain combines TRBV7-9 with TRBJ1-6, with 7 bases lining up with TRBD1. Germline CDR1 is SEHNR and CDR2 is FQNEAQ (reference sequence). There are 16 residues in the CDR3. The V and J ends lost 0 bases and 7 bases, in that order; junction bases with no gene match: 6. The CDR3 sequence is CASSLAIVQGNSPLHF. The CDR3 DNA is TGTGCCAGCAGCTTAGCGATAGTACAGGGGAATTCACCCCTCCACTTT.

This clonotype showed up many times. The chain couples TRBV24-1 to TRBJ1-2; no definite D call. V was clipped by 4 bases and J by 2 bases, with 7 bases between them. CDR1 KGHDR and CDR2 SFDVKD come from the germline V gene. The CDR3 is made up of 13 amino acids. The CDR3 nucleotides are TGTGCCACCAGTGAACAGCCCAACTATGGCTACACCTTC. Its translation: CATSEQPNYGYTF.

The rearrangement links TRBV29-1 to TRBJ1-1; D remains ambiguous. The CDR3 contains 14 residues. V lost 5 bases to trimming and J lost 0 bases, with 13 bases between them. CDR1 and CDR2 from the germline V gene are SQVTM and ANQGSEA. CDR3 sequence: CSVWGVEVNTEAFF. The CDR3 DNA follows: TGCAGCGTTTGGGGTGTCGAGGTGAACACTGAAGCTTTCTTT.

This clonotype is medium-sized in the sample. A much larger clone is a single base away; this may be a read error. The rearrangement joins TRBV24-1 to TRBJ1-5; no firm D call. The CDR3 covers 12 residues. Germline V gene sequence: CDR1 KGHDR, CDR2 SFDVKD. The germline V and J ends were trimmed by 3 bases and 4 bases, with 3 bases remaining between them. CDR3 residues: CATSDSNQPQHF. The CDR3 DNA is TGTGCCACCAGTGATAGTAATCAGCCCCAGCATTTT.

The chain recombines TRBV2 with TRBJ2-3, with TRBD1 identical over 9 bases. Germline trimming cut 5 bases from V and 4 bases from J; bases unmatched to any gene: 13. CDR3 length: 17 amino acids. Germline CDR1 and CDR2: SNHLY and FYNNEI. The CDR3: CASSYRGPPGEADTQYF. CDR3 bases: TGTGCCAGCAGTTACAGGGGGCCGCCGGGGGAGGCAGATACGCAGTATTTT.

The chain links TRBV7-9 to TRBJ2-1; D is unresolved. V was shortened by 2 bases and J by 9 bases, with 8 bases between the two germline ends. There are 12 residues in the CDR3. Germline values: CDR1 SEHNR, CDR2 FQNEAQ (reference sequence). CDR3 protein: CASSLRRVEQFF. In nucleotides, the CDR3 is TGTGCCAGCAGCTTAAGACGGGTTGAGCAGTTCTTC.

This chain uses TRBV2 with TRBJ2-2; D not resolved. Trimming shortened V by 6 bases and J by 2 bases, and 10 bases separated the two germline ends. There are 14 residues in the CDR3. Germline assignment: CDR1 SNHLY and CDR2 FYNNEI. The DNA for the CDR3 is TGTGCCAGCAGCTCAGGAGCAAACACCGGGGAGCTGTTTTTT. Its translation: CASSSGANTGELFF. Full variable domain (missing parts from reference TRBV2 and TRBJ2-2): EPEVTQTPSHQVTQMGQEVILRCVPISNHLYFYWYRQILGQKVEFLVSFYNNEISEKSEIFDDQFSVERPDGSNFTLKIRSTKLEDSAMYFCASSSGANTGELFFGEGSRLTVL.

In this sample, this clonotype is medium-sized. The chain is built from TRBV4-2 and TRBJ2-7, with 7 bases aligning to TRBD1. This CDR3 spans 16 amino acids. The germline V gene encodes CDR1 LGHNA and CDR2 YNFKEQ. J was trimmed by 0 bases and V by 0 bases; bases with no gene match: 5. CDR3 DNA sequence: TGTGCCAGCAGCCAAGATTTAGGGGGCCTCTCCTACGAGCAGTACTTC. This encodes CASSQDLGGLSYEQYF.

The chain couples TRBV7-9 to TRBJ2-7, with TRBD1 matching over 8 bases. J was trimmed by 3 bases and V by 5 bases; bases with no gene match: 6. The CDR3 loop spans 14 amino acids. Germline V CDR1 and CDR2: SEHNR, FQNEAQ (reference sequence). CDR3 DNA sequence: TGTGCCAGCAGCAGCACCGGGACAGGCTACGAGCAGTACTTC. It specifies CASSSTGTGYEQYF.